This record covers a single T cell receptor beta chain. Its target is unknown. CDR3 length: 14 residues. The germline V gene encodes CDR1 SGHVS and CDR2 FQNEAQ. With 5 bases clipped from V and 2 bases from J, the junction kept 5 bases outside the gene matches. PCR employed 60 Vbeta and 13 Jbeta primers. The table came from immunoSEQ multiplex PCR; TCRdb's copy has only in-frame clones and leaves some out. The sample yields some 170,000 clones, just over 75% seen once. The source of the sample is a study of cytomegalovirus exposure and HLA in healthy donors. Study outcomes and limitations: In presence/absence analyses, roughly uniform sequencing depth across donors was assumed. Evidence from a later analysis indicated that most CMV-associated TCR beta chains looked HLA-restricted.

The chain carries TRBV7-8 and TRBJ2-5, with 7 bases aligning to TRBD1. What was sequenced was PBMCs. The TCR sequence derives from a middle-aged woman in good health and CMV-seronegative. The CDR3 is CASSGRDRQETQYF. The CDR3 coding sequence is TGTGCCAGCAGCGGCCGGGACAGACAAGAGACCCAGTACTTC.